The source of this T cell receptor beta chain is a study of vaccination and CD4 T cells after COVID-19. Study at large: Convalescent donors: six male, four female; seven Caucasian, two Asian, one multiracial, two Hispanic. Stimulation of the cells used overlapping spike peptide pools from SARS-CoV-2 and from the common cold coronaviruses HCoV-NL63, HCoV-OC43 and HCoV-229E.

Treatment meaning: approximately 11-day PBMC culture with coronavirus spike peptide pools or control peptides (ViraFEST assay). Antigen-specific T cell expansion with peptide pools preceded TCR sequencing in the ViraFEST approach. As concerns this clonotype: The antigen remains unidentified. Mismatch with germline at one junction end may stem from a read error.

This CDR3 comprises 12 residues. Germline V gene data show CDR1 as SGHTA and CDR2 as FQGNSA. The Oncomine TCR Beta short-read assay generated sequence data from the DNA of cultured CD4+ T cells. TCRdb used MiXCR to reprocess the PCR reads, holding one entry per CDR3 protein. The sample has around 16,000 distinct CDR3 sequences, approximately 63% seen once. The sample consisted of CD4+ T cells from blood, cultured in vitro. The chain carries TRBV7-2 and TRBJ2-1; D call uncertain. This TCR derives from a human donor who had recovered from COVID-19. The CDR3: CASRLAENEQFF. CDR3 coding DNA: TGTGCCAGCAGGTTAGCAGAGAATGAGCAGTTCTTC. Filled out from reference TRBV7-2 and TRBJ2-1, the complete variable domain reads GAGVSQSPSNKVTEKGKDVELRCDPISGHTALYWYRQSLGQGLEFLIYFQGNSAPDKSGLPSDRFSAERTGGSVSTLTIQRTQQEDSAVYLCASRLAENEQFFGPGTRLTVL.